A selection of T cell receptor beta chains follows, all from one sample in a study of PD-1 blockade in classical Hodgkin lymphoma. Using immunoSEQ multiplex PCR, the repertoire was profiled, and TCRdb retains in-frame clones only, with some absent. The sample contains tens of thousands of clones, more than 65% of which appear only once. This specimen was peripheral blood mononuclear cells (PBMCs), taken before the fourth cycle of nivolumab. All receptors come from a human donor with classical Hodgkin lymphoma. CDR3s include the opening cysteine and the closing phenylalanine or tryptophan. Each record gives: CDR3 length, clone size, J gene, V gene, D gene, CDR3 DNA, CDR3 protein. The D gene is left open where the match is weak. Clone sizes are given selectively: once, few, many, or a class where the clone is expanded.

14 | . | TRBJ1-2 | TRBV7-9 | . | TGTGCCAGCAGCCGACAGACACAAAGCTATGGCTACACCTTC | CASSRQTQSYGYTF
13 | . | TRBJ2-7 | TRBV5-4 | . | TGTGCCAGCAGTATCGAAGCCCCCTACGAGCAGTACTTC | CASSIEAPYEQYF
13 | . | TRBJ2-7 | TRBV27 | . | TGTGCCAGCAGTTTGGGGGTGGGGTACGAGCAGTACTTC | CASSLGVGYEQYF
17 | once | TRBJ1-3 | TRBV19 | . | TGTGCCAGTAGTAAAAGTTTCTGGGGGGACTCTGGAAACACCATATATTTT | CASSKSFWGDSGNTIYF
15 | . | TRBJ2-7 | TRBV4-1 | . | TGCGCCAGCAGCCAAGGGGAGGGGGTGTCCTACGAGCAGTACTTC | CASSQGEGVSYEQYF
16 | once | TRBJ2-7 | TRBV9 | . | TGTGCCAGCAGCGTAGCTGGGGCCACATACTCCTACGAGCAGTACTTC | CASSVAGATYSYEQYF
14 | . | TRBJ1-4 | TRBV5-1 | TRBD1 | TGCGCCAGCAGCTCGGGGACAGGGGGAGAAAAACTGTTTTTT | CASSSGTGGEKLFF
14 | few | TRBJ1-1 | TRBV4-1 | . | TGCGCCAGCAGATTGACAGACGTGAACACTGAAGCTTTCTTT | CASRLTDVNTEAFF
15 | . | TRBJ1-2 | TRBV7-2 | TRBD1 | TGTGCCAGCAGCTTAGAATCTAGGACAGGGGGTGGCTACACCTTC | CASSLESRTGGGYTF
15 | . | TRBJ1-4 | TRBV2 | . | TGTGCCAGCACCCCATCACAGCTTAGTAATGAAAAACTGTTTTTT | CASTPSQLSNEKLFF
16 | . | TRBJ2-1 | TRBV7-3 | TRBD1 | TGTGCCAGCAGCTCAACAGGGGCCAGCCTCTACAATGAGCAGTTCTTC | CASSSTGASLYNEQFF
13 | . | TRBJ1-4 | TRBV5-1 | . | TGCGCCAGCAGCTGGGGGGATAATGAAAAACTGTTTTTT | CASSWGDNEKLFF
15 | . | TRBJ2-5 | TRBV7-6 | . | TGTGCCAGCAGCTTACGCTGGAGTTCCCAAGAGACCCAGTACTTC | CASSLRWSSQETQYF
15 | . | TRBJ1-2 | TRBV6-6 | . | TGTGCCAGCAGCCGCGAACTGACAAGAAACTATGGCTACACCTTC | CASSRELTRNYGYTF
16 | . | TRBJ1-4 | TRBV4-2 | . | TGTGCCAGCAGCCAAGATCAAGGGGGTTCCCATGAAAAACTGTTTTTT | CASSQDQGGSHEKLFF
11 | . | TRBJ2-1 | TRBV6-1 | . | TGTGCCAGCAGTGGGGTGGATGAGCAGTTCTTC | CASSGVDEQFF
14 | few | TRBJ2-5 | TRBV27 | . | TGTGCCAGCAGTCTGGGACGGCTCCAAGAGACCCAGTACTTC | CASSLGRLQETQYF
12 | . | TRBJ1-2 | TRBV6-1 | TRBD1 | TGTGCCAGCGCGGGACAGGATCGAGGCTACACCTTC | CASAGQDRGYTF
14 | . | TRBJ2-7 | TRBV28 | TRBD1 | TGTGCCAGCAGCCCCCCGACAGGGGGCTACGAGCAGTACTTC | CASSPPTGGYEQYF
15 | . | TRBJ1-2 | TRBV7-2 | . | TGTGCCAGCAGCTTAGTCCAGGGTTCGAACTATGGCTACACCTTC | CASSLVQGSNYGYTF
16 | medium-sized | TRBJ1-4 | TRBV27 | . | TGTGCCAGCAGTTCCCGAGATGAAGGGGTGAATGAAAAACTGTTTTTT | CASSSRDEGVNEKLFF
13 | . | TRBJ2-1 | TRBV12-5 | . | TGTGCTAGTGTTGGGGGGGCGAACAATGAGCAGTTCTTC | CASVGGANNEQFF
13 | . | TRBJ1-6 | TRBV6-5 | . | TGTGCCAGCAAAGACCAGGGAATATCACCCCTCCACTTT | CASKDQGISPLHF
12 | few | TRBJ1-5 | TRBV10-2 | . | TGCGCCAGCGCACTAAGCAATCAGCCCCAGCATTTT | CASALSNQPQHF
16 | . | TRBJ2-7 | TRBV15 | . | TGTGCCACCAGCAGGGACGCCGGGACCGCTTCCTACGAGCAGTACTTC | CATSRDAGTASYEQYF
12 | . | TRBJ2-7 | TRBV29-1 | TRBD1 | TGCAGCGTTGAGGGACAGGGATACGAGCAGTACTTC | CSVEGQGYEQYF
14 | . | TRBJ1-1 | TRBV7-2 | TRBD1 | TGTGCCAGCCGCACGGACAGGTTGAACACTGAAGCTTTCTTT | CASRTDRLNTEAFF
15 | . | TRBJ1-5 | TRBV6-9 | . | TGTGCCAGCAGTTCCCAGGTGGGGGGAAATCAGCCCCAGCATTTT | CASSSQVGGNQPQHF
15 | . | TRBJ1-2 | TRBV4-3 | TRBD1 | TGCGCCAGCAGCCAAGAGACAGGGTCTGACTATGGCTACACCTTC | CASSQETGSDYGYTF
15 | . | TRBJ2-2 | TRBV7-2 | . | TGTGCCAGCAGCCGCCTTGGAGCGAACACCGGGGAGCTGTTTTTT | CASSRLGANTGELFF